This T cell receptor (beta chain) stems from a study of cytomegalovirus exposure and HLA in healthy donors. PCR involved 60 Vbeta and 13 Jbeta primers. Profiling relied on immunoSEQ multiplex PCR, and the TCRdb table lists in-frame clones only, not all of them. Across about 41,000 clones, the top ten clones capture more than 5.5% of the sample. Sequenced input: PBMCs. The TCR comes from a man under 40 in good health and CMV-seronegative.

The CDR3 nucleotides are TGTGCCAGCAGGAGTAGCGGGGGCGTTGATACGCAGTATTTT. Translated, it gives CASRSSGGVDTQYF. The chain uses TRBV6-1 and TRBJ2-3; 9 positions agree with TRBD2. V shed 6 bases and J 6 bases; nucleotides not matched to a gene: 7. This CDR3 has 14 residues. CDR1 is MNHNS and CDR2 is SASEGT in the germline V gene.